This record looks at one TCR beta chain sequence and its context. This sample is drawn from a study of siplizumab effects on memory and regulatory T cells. For every sample, about 10^5 TCR templates were assayed. TCRdb's table, derived via immunoSEQ multiplex PCR, lists solely in-frame clones and lacks some. The repertoire includes about 100,000 clones, 85% to 95% of them detected once, and roughly 1.3% sits in the top ten. This clonotype originated in a human donor in good health. Sequenced input: non-Treg CD4+ T cells sorted from blood.

CDR3 residues: CASSQVVTADGYTF. DNA for the CDR3: TGTGCCAGCAGCCAAGTTGTGACGGCTGATGGCTACACCTTC. The chain employs TRBV14 and TRBJ1-2; D unclear. The CDR3 length is 14 residues. Per germline, CDR1 SGHDN and CDR2 FVKESK. Trimming removed 1 base at V and 6 bases at J, with 12 bases between.